Given below is one T cell receptor beta chain in context. This clone is a singleton in its sample. The antigen it binds to is not known. Base qualities are missing; no much larger clone stands one base away. The source of the sample is a study of blood T cell repertoires in COVID-19 (dated by TCRdb to the early 2020s). Regarding the complete study: Samples covering the acute and convalescent phases of COVID-19 were provided by collaborators in the United States, Italy and Spain. The prospective study material was composed of cDNA or gDNA derived from T cells, B-cell-depleted T cells, or PBMCs. Deeply sampled blood TCRbeta repertoires from subjects exposed to, actively infected with, or recovered from COVID-19 were included in the dataset. A freely available public database, intended as a resource for researchers studying the immune response to SARS-CoV-2, is where the repertoires were released. Samples were obtained from the ongoing ImmuneRACE study (first 160 participants) and from 950 to 1,500 subjects provided by 6 global collaborators. Nearly every sample came with metadata listing a de-identified subject ID, COVID-19 status, age in years and sex. Where available, HLA class I and class II types were obtained from metadata supplied by the sample provider rather than from assay-based typing.

TCRbeta CDR3 regions were amplified from genomic DNA using the immunoSEQ Assay, a bias-controlled multiplex PCR. As for how the authors treated the data: Within the assay, amplification of reference gene primers was used to estimate how many nucleated cells each sample contained. To quantify the absolute abundance of each unique TCRbeta CDR3 rearrangement, sequence reads were collapsed and filtered. For each sample, productive Simpson clonality was calculated as the square root of Simpson's diversity index across productive rearrangements. TCRdb holds this immuneACCESS table with in-frame rearrangements only. Some clones are missing; in checked studies, unresolved V genes explain under half, and the rest has no known cause. The V and J calls and the clone size are those of that table, but D and trimming were determined from the DNA. Here the sample has under 200,000 clones; about 88% occur a single time. The top ten clonotypes cover 0.99% of the sample.

The collaborating institutions used their own protocols to collect whole blood in K2EDTA tubes. For TCRbeta analysis, collaborators shipped samples in one of three forms: frozen whole blood, isolated PBMCs, or DNA extracted from either of those sample types. General findings and caveats noted by the study authors: The amount of clinical and demographic metadata varied by source and participant and was provided uncurated.

Sequenced sample: peripheral blood. This sequence originates from a man younger than 30 with acute or convalescent COVID-19.

The sequenced DNA is TGTGCTAGTGGTTTGCCTCGACAGGGTCCGGATGGCTACACCTTC. Translated, it reads CASGLPRQGPDGYTF. The sequence links TRBV12-5 to TRBJ1-2, with 7 middle bases fitting TRBD1. V lost 2 bases and J lost 6 bases, and the count of bases not matched to a germline gene is 9. In the germline V gene, CDR1 corresponds to LGHNT and CDR2 to FRNRAP. The CDR3 sequence holds 15 residues, the cysteine and phenylalanine included. Only the CDR3 part of the read is kept: 45 bases, read in frame from the first base.